The 31 T cell receptor beta chains below come from one sample, sequenced in a study of cytomegalovirus exposure and HLA in healthy donors. PCR was performed using 60 Vbeta and 13 Jbeta primers. Produced via immunoSEQ multiplex PCR; TCRdb's table is partial and in-frame only. The sample carries about 97,000 clones, approximately 77% recorded once. The material sequenced was PBMCs. These receptors all stem from a male donor in good health and CMV-seropositive.

This chain connects TRBV19 to TRBJ2-7; 12 bases are a match to TRBD2. There are 14 residues in the CDR3. The ends lost 6 bases at V and 5 bases at J; junction bases unmatched: 5. Germline V lookup: CDR1 LNHDA, CDR2 SQIVND (reference sequence). The CDR3 spells CASSRWTSGNEQYF. The CDR3 bases are TGTGCCAGTAGCCGATGGACTAGCGGGAACGAGCAGTACTTC.

V usage is TRBV5-6 and J usage is TRBJ2-1; 9 bases align to TRBD2. CDR1 and CDR2 (germline): SGHDT, YYEEEE. V lost 6 bases, J lost 4 bases, and 2 bases stayed unmatched. The CDR3 runs to 13 residues. The CDR3 DNA reads as TGTGCCAGCACCAGCGGGGGGTACAATGAGCAGTTCTTC. Residues: CASTSGGYNEQFF.

V usage is TRBV4-1 and J usage is TRBJ2-2; tentatively, D is TRBD1 (5 bases). V gave up 3 bases and J gave up 6 bases, with 17 bases separating them. The germline V gene has CDR1 MGHRA and CDR2 YSYEKL. The CDR3 is 16 amino acids. CDR3 nucleotides: TGCGCCAGCAGCCACACCTGGACAAACCGAGCCGGGGAGCTGTTTTTT. The encoded protein is CASSHTWTNRAGELFF.

This clone was recorded once. The chain joins TRBV18 to TRBJ1-1; D remains ambiguous. CDR3 length equals 14 residues. Germline CDR1 KGHSH, CDR2 LQKENI. The V gene lost 6 bases and the J gene lost 5 bases, with 16 bases spanning the gap. The CDR3 DNA sequence: TGTGCCAGCTCGCTTACGCAGGAAGGAACTGAAGCTTTCTTT. Amino acids: CASSLTQEGTEAFF.

V usage is TRBV6-5 and J usage is TRBJ2-4; D possibly corresponds to TRBD2 (5 bases). V lost 5 bases to trimming and J lost 8 bases, with 13 bases between them. Germline CDR1 MNHEY, CDR2 SVGAGI. There are 13 residues in the CDR3. The CDR3 region has the DNA TGTGCCAGCAGTACTACCCCGGGGTACATTCAGTACTTC. Protein: CASSTTPGYIQYF.

This clone was seen a few times. The chain recombines TRBV7-9 with TRBJ2-5, with 8 bases identical to TRBD2. The CDR3 is 15 residues long. CDR1 is SEHNR, CDR2 FQNEAQ, per germline (reference sequence). Trimming cost V 4 bases and J 13 bases; bases outside gene matches: 17. The CDR3 reads CASSSIGASRAGVYF. The CDR3 coding sequence is TGTGCCAGCAGCTCAATAGGGGCCTCTAGAGCGGGAGTGTACTTC.

The gene calls are TRBV29-1 and TRBJ1-1; TRBD1 matches 7 bases. The CDR3 has 13 amino acids. Per the germline V gene, CDR1 is SQVTM and CDR2 is ANQGSEA. V dropped 5 bases and J dropped 4; count of bases not matched to a gene: 7. The CDR3 nucleotides read TGCAGCGTTCTCAGACAGGGAGGCACTGAAGCTTTCTTT. Its protein product is CSVLRQGGTEAFF.

The chain is built from TRBV29-1 and TRBJ2-7, with 10 bases identical to TRBD2. V gave up 6 bases and J gave up 4 bases; unmatched junction bases: 3. CDR1 and CDR2 (germline): SQVTM, ANQGSEA. This CDR3 is built from 12 residues. The CDR3 reads CSVRTSGYEQYF. The CDR3 DNA reads as TGCAGCGTAAGGACTAGCGGATACGAGCAGTACTTC.

This clone was seen only a few times. The chain uses TRBV6-1 and TRBJ2-1; D uncertain. Germline values: CDR1 MNHNS, CDR2 SASEGT. V lost 1 base and J 6 bases, leaving 10 bases between the germline ends. The CDR3 consists of 14 residues. CDR3 protein: CASSEVFWPNEQFF. The CDR3 DNA is TGTGCCAGCAGTGAAGTCTTCTGGCCCAATGAGCAGTTCTTC.

The chain is built from TRBV15 and TRBJ2-7, with 8 bases fitting TRBD2. The CDR3 runs to 15 residues. CDR1 is LNHNV and CDR2 is YYDKDF in the germline V gene (reference sequence). V was pared by 3 bases and J by 4 bases, with 8 bases of the junction left unmatched. In DNA form, the CDR3 reads TGTGCCACCAGCAGGGGATCCGGGGGGGCTTACGAGCAGTACTTC. This translates into CATSRGSGGAYEQYF.

The V gene is TRBV28, the J gene TRBJ1-2; D is undetermined. The CDR3 extends over 14 amino acids. Per germline, CDR1 MDHEN and CDR2 SYDVKM. Trimming took 2 bases from V and 7 from J, leaving 14 bases between them. The CDR3 here is CASSLDGREAGYTF. DNA for the CDR3: TGTGCCAGCAGTTTAGATGGACGGGAGGCTGGCTACACCTTC.

The chain uses TRBV7-2 and TRBJ2-3; a possible D gene is TRBD1 (6 bases). CDR1 and CDR2 from the germline V gene are SGHTA and FQGNSA. The V gene lost 4 bases and the J gene lost 13 bases, with 30 bases spanning the gap. This CDR3 region has 17 residues. The CDR3 nucleotides read TGTGCCAGCAGCTATAAGCCGGGACACACGTTAGAGGTTCATAAGTATTTT. Translation: CASSYKPGHTLEVHKYF.

The rearrangement joins TRBV6-1 to TRBJ2-7; D call uncertain. The germline V and J ends were trimmed by 7 bases and 4 bases, with 20 bases remaining between them. The CDR3 loop spans 15 amino acids. From germline, CDR1 is MNHNS and CDR2 SASEGT. The CDR3 DNA is TGTGCCAGCATTTTTACCCCCAACAGTGGATACGAGCAGTACTTC. Protein sequence: CASIFTPNSGYEQYF.

This chain connects TRBV7-3 to TRBJ2-5; 8 bases line up with TRBD2. The J call is uncertain, as TRBJ2-7 better fits the DNA end. This CDR3 has 15 amino acids. Germline V gene sequence: CDR1 SGHTA, CDR2 FQGTGA. CDR3 DNA: TGTGCCAGCAGCTTAACCAGCGGGGGCCCCCACGAGCAGTACTTC. Amino acid sequence: CASSLTSGGPHEQYF.

This clone appeared a few times. This rearrangement joins TRBV27 to TRBJ2-7, with 7 bases matching TRBD1. The V gene's germline CDR1 is MNHEY and CDR2 SMNVEV (reference sequence). The CDR3 spans 13 residues. V shed 4 bases, J shed 2 bases, and the junction held 2 bases outside the gene matches. The CDR3 nucleotides are TGTGCCAGCAGTTCGGGACAGACCTACGAGCAGTACTTC. Translation: CASSSGQTYEQYF.

This chain links TRBV2 with TRBJ1-5, with D possibly being TRBD1 (6 bases). Germline V lookup: CDR1 SNHLY, CDR2 FYNNEI. V was clipped by 2 bases and J by 6 bases, with 17 bases between them. The CDR3 totals 16 residues. The CDR3 coding sequence is TGTGCCAGCAGTGAATTCCTGGGGGCCCGAGGTCAGCCCCAGCATTTT. It yields the protein CASSEFLGARGQPQHF.

V usage is TRBV6-6 and J usage is TRBJ2-1; maybe TRBD2 (5 bases). Germline V lookup: CDR1 MNHNY, CDR2 SVGAGI (reference sequence). The CDR3 loop spans 13 amino acids. Trimming left V 7 bases short and J 4 bases short, with 11 bases between. This CDR3 reads CASTVRAYNEQFF. The DNA of the CDR3 is TGTGCCAGCACCGTGAGGGCGTACAATGAGCAGTTCTTC.

Comments on this clone: The junction does not match germline at one end; this may be a read error. The chain couples TRBV6-5 to TRBJ2-6, with TRBD1 as a possible D gene (5 bases). Germline CDR1 reads MNHEY; CDR2 reads SVGAGI. This CDR3 is built from 16 residues. Here the CDR3 reads CASSYSPSAGANGLTF. CDR3 bases: TGTGCCAGCAGTTACAGTCCCAGTGCTGGGGCCAACGGCCTGACTTTC.

The chain couples TRBV28 to TRBJ2-1, with 10 bases identical to TRBD1. Germline V gene data show CDR1 as MDHEN and CDR2 as SYDVKM. This CDR3 is 15 amino acids long. Trimming took 4 bases from V and 7 from J; bases not matched to a gene: 7. CDR3 bases: TGTGCCAGCAGTTCCTTCGGGACAGGGGCTAATGAGCAGTTCTTC. This translates into CASSSFGTGANEQFF.

This clone was recorded only once. The chain employs TRBV2 and TRBJ2-5; perhaps TRBD1 as D (6 bases). CDR1 is SNHLY, CDR2 FYNNEI, per germline. The CDR3 has 13 amino acids. The V end lost 6 bases, the J end lost 5 bases, and 13 bases lay between the germline ends. In DNA form, the CDR3 reads TGTGCCAGCAGAGAATTCGACAGGGAGACCCAGTACTTC. Translation: CASREFDRETQYF.

The chain combines TRBV28 with TRBJ1-1, with a possible D match to TRBD1 (6 bases). V was shortened by 5 bases and J by 2 bases, with 12 bases between the two germline ends. This CDR3 contains 14 residues. Germline assignment: CDR1 MDHEN and CDR2 SYDVKM. In nucleotides, the CDR3 is TGTGCCAGCAGTCTGGGGGCCTTTAACACTGAAGCTTTCTTT. Protein product: CASSLGAFNTEAFF.

The V and J genes are TRBV9 and TRBJ1-2; tentative D call: TRBD1 (5 bases). The CDR3 covers 15 residues. CDR1 is SGDLS and CDR2 is YYNGEE in the germline V gene. With 3 bases removed from V and 7 bases from J, the gap between germline ends came to 19 bases. In nucleotides, the CDR3 is TGTGCCAGCAGCGCCCTGGGGGGGGATTTGGGTGGCTACACCTTC. Translation gives CASSALGGDLGGYTF.

The V call is TRBV6-6, the J call TRBJ1-5; 7 bases are a match to TRBD1. This CDR3 comprises 16 residues. Germline values: CDR1 MNHNY, CDR2 SVGAGI (reference sequence). The J segment lost 3 bases and the V segment lost 6 bases, leaving 11 bases of the junction unmatched. CDR3: CASSLDGQVDNQPQHF. The CDR3 DNA is TGTGCCAGCAGCCTTGACGGACAGGTAGACAATCAGCCCCAGCATTTT.

A few counts support this clone. The sample holds other DNA sequences that translate to the same CDR3. V and J are TRBV27 and TRBJ2-3; D remains ambiguous. The germline V and J ends were trimmed by 5 bases and 0 bases, with 9 bases remaining between them. Germline V lookup: CDR1 MNHEY, CDR2 SMNVEV (reference sequence). The CDR3 length is 14 residues. The CDR3 loop is CASSPKLSTDTQYF. As DNA, the CDR3 is TGTGCCAGCAGTCCTAAGTTGAGCACAGATACGCAGTATTTT.

The chain links TRBV7-9 to TRBJ2-3; D is uncertain. V was shortened by 5 bases and J by 0 bases, with 3 bases between the two germline ends. Looked up from germline, CDR1 is SEHNR and CDR2 is FQNEAQ (reference sequence). This CDR3 contains 12 residues. CDR3 loop: CASSPSTDTQYF. The CDR3, as DNA: TGTGCCAGCAGCCCGAGCACAGATACGCAGTATTTT.

The CDR3 DNA follows: TGTGCCAGCAGCAGGGGAGGGACCTACGAGCAGTACTTC. Its protein product is CASSRGGTYEQYF. The genes are TRBV21-1 and TRBJ2-7; TRBD2 is the table's D call and was not checked against the DNA. TRBV21-1 is reported as a pseudogene. The CDR3 loop spans 13 amino acids.

Points on this clone: One end of the junction fails to match germline, which may point to a read error. The sample contains more than one DNA sequence encoding this CDR3. V and J are TRBV7-9 and TRBJ2-5; TRBD2 matches 15 bases. This CDR3 is built from 17 residues. The germline CDR1 and CDR2 sequences are SEHNR and FQNEAQ (reference sequence). CDR3 residues: CSSSLWTSGRGEETQYF. CDR3 coding DNA: TGTTCCAGCAGCTTGTGGACTAGCGGGAGGGGCGAAGAGACCCAGTACTTC.

This rearrangement joins TRBV7-9 to TRBJ1-3, with a weak D call TRBD1 (5 bases). The CDR3 is made up of 14 amino acids. Germline CDR1 is SEHNR and CDR2 is FQNEAQ (reference sequence). V lost 6 bases to trimming and J lost 3 bases, with 12 bases between them. CDR3 DNA sequence: TGTGCCAGCAGTCGGCAGGGTGGTGGAAACACCATATATTTT. Protein product: CASSRQGGGNTIYF.

This clone was recorded a few times. The chain recombines TRBV28 with TRBJ2-5; 11 bases fit TRBD2. In germline, CDR1 is MDHEN, CDR2 SYDVKM. The CDR3 sequence is 22 residues long. J lost 10 bases, V lost 8 bases, and 36 bases had no gene match. The chain's CDR3 is CASAWADFRGGLAGGSRDIQYF. CDR3 nucleotide sequence: TGTGCCAGCGCTTGGGCTGACTTCAGGGGGGGGCTAGCGGGAGGCTCCCGAGATATCCAGTACTTC.

The rearrangement links TRBV2 to TRBJ2-3; 11 bases agree with TRBD2. The germline V gene encodes CDR1 SNHLY and CDR2 FYNNEI. CDR3 length: 15 amino acids. V was pared by 3 bases and J by 11 bases, with 10 bases of the junction left unmatched. CDR3 bases: TGTGCCAGCAGTGATAGGGCAGGAGGGACTAGCGGGCAGTATTTT. Translation gives CASSDRAGGTSGQYF.

This clone was seen just once. V and J are TRBV10-3 and TRBJ2-1; 12 bases match TRBD2. Per germline, CDR1 ENHRY and CDR2 SYGVKD. The CDR3 contains 13 residues. V shed 7 bases and J 6 bases; nucleotides not matched to a gene: 1. The CDR3 reads CAITSGRVNEQFF. The DNA of the CDR3 is TGTGCCATCACTAGCGGGAGGGTCAATGAGCAGTTCTTC.